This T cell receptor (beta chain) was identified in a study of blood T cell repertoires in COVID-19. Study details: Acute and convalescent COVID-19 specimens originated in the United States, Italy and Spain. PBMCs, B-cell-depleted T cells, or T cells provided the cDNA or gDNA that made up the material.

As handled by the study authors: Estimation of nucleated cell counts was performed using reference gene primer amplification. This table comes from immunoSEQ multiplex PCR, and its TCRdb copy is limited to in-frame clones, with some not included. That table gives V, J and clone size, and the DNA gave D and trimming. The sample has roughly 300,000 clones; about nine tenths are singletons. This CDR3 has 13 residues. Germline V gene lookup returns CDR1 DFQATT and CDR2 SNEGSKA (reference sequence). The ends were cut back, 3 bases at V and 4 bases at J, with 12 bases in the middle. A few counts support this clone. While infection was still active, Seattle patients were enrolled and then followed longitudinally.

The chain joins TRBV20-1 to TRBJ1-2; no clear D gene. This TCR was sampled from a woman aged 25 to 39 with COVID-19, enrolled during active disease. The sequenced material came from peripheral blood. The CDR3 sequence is CSASNQVLYGYTF. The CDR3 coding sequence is TGCAGTGCTAGTAACCAGGTCCTCTATGGCTACACCTTC.